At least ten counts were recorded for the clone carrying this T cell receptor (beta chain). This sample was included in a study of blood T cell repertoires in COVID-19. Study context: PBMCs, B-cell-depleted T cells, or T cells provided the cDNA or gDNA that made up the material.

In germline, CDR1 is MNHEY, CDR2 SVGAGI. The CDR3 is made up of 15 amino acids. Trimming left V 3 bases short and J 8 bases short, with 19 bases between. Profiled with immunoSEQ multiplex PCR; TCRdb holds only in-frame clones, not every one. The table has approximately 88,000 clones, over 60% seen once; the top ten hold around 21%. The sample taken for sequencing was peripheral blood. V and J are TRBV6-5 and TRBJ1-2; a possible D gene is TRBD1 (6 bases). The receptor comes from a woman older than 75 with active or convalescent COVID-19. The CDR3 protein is CASSYGGQGRWGYTF. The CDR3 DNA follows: TGTGCCAGCAGTTATGGGGGCCAGGGAAGATGGGGCTACACCTTC.